A single T cell receptor (beta chain) is shown here with its context. This specimen comes from a study of T cell changes during pregnancy in multiple sclerosis. The method was immunoSEQ multiplex PCR; TCRdb's version includes in-frame clones alone and lacks a portion of them. The repertoire has tens of thousands of clones, 91% of them found once; the top ten carry 0.65% to 1%. The CDR3 is 13 residues long. Deletions cut 6 bases from V and 2 bases from J, with 14 bases between. The germline V gene encodes CDR1 SQVTM and CDR2 ANQGSEA. This clonotype was obtained from a female donor with multiple sclerosis, enrolled in a pregnancy study. V and J are TRBV29-1 and TRBJ2-7, with D tentatively TRBD1 (6 bases). The source material was peripheral blood, sampled in the second trimester of pregnancy. The CDR3 coding sequence is TGCAGCGTGATGGACAGTTATCCCTACGAGCAGTACTTC. This gives the protein CSVMDSYPYEQYF.